This T cell receptor beta chain is drawn from a study of breast tumors, draining lymph nodes, adjacent tissues. The CDR3 is 14 amino acids. V dropped 0 bases and J dropped 2 bases, with 9 bases sitting between them. Germline V lookup: CDR1 SGHTS, CDR2 YDEGEE. This clonotype was seen at least ten times. The antigen is undetermined. Regarding the study as a whole: That most tumor T cells come from lymph nodes remained unproven. Tumor repertoires ranked between lymph nodes and nontumor tissue in diversity, with V and J gene preferences. The data were judged consistent with most tumor T cells coming from lymph node and expanding in tumor.

TCRdb re-analysed the multiplex PCR reads in MiXCR, keeping a single row per CDR3 protein. The table records fewer than 140,000 distinct CDR3 sequences, around 30% of them present only once. The lymph nodes were axillary draining lymph nodes from breast cancer patients. The TCR was taken from a female donor with breast cancer. Some clones in this sample may be carry-over from other donors' samples. Material: axillary lymph node tissue. The chain combines TRBV5-8 with TRBJ2-7, with D possibly matching TRBD2 (5 bases). CDR3 region: CASSLDGEPYEQYF. CDR3 sequence (DNA): TGTGCCAGCAGCTTGGACGGGGAACCCTACGAGCAGTACTTC.